The table lists the clone carrying this T cell receptor (beta chain) with a few counts. CDR1 is LGHNA, CDR2 YSLEER, per germline. This CDR3 has 18 residues. Losses at the gene ends were 4 bases for V and 0 bases for J; bases not matched to a gene: 8. The record originates from a study of identical twins. One entry per CDR3 protein, called by TCRdb with MiXCR from the 5' RACE reads. Altogether more than 650,000 distinct CDR3 sequences are present, around 6% being singletons, with the ten largest covering 1.5% to 2%. The V call is TRBV4-3, the J call TRBJ2-7; 14 positions agree with TRBD2. This receptor was taken from a man aged 18 to 29 in good health. The sequenced sample was naive T cells sorted from blood. The CDR3 region is CASSPQGLAGVTSYEQYF. In DNA form, the CDR3 reads TGCGCCAGCAGCCCCCAGGGACTAGCGGGGGTGACCTCCTACGAGCAGTACTTC.